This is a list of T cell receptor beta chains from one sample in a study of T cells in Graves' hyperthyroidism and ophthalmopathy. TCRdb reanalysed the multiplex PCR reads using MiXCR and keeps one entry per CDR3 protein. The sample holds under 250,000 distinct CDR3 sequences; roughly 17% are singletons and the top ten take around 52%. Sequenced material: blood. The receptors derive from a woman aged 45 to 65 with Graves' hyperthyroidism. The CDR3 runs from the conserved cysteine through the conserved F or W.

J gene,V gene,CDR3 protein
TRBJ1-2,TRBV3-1,CASSHRDNYGYTF
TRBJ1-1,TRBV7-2,CASSLGRQGMRTGEAFF
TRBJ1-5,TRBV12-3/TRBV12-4,CASSTYSKHQPQHF
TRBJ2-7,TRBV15,CATSRVLADSSYEQYF
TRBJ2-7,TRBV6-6,CASSYSRDRSYEQYF
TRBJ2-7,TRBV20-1,CSARVRNSYEQYF
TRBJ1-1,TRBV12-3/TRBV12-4,CASSSAPEAFF
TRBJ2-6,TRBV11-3,CASSTRLAAGANVLTF
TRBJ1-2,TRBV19,CASSPPGQRLHGYTF
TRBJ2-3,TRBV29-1,CSPGTGTDTQYF
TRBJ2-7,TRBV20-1,CSARGLAGAHEQYF
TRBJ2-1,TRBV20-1,CSADTGERRYNEQFF
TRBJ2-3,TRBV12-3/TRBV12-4,CASSFATSGRGDTQYF
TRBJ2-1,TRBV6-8,CASRAKGPRSSYNEQFF
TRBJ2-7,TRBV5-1,CASSLSLTSGLVYEQYF
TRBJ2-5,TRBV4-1,CASSLQDRRETQYF
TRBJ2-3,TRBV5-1,CASSLGVQGSSTDTQYF
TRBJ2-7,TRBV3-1,CASSAGPYEQYF
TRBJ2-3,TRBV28,CASSSPGRSIDTQYF
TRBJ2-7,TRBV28,CASSPPGTRLKQYF
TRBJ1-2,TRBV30,CAWDLRTEVTYGYTF
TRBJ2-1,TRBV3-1,CASSRDGAQFF
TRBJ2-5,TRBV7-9,CASSLSQLYQETQYF
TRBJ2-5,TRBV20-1,CSESRQAGETQYF
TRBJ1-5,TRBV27,CASSFINQPQHF
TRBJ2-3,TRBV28,CASSLLPSVDTQYF
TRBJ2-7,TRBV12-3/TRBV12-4,CASSFGGNRGEQYF
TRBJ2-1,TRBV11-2,CASSSDQTSGGYNEQFF
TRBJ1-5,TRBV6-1,CASNPNPDRPRGQPQHF
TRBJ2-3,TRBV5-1,CASSSGLAGRGDTQYF
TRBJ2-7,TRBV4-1,CASSQDAGEYEQYF
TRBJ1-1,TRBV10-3,CAISTGNTEAFF
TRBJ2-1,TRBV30,CAGALEMLGGNEQFF
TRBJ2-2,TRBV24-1,CATSDPGQANTGELFF
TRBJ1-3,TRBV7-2,CASSLAVYSGNTIYF
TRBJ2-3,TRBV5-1,CASSLGLDADTQYF
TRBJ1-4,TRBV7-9,CASSLVEGANEKLFF
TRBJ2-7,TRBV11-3,CASSLGGGRSLYEQYF
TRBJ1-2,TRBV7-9,CASSLDDYGYTF
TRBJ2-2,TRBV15,CATSIPNTGELFF
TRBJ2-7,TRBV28,CASPQNGTGSSYEQYF
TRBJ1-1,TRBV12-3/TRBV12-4,CASSLVGMNTEAFF
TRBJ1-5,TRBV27,CASSSGHFNQPQHF
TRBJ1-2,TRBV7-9,CASSLTGDDGYTF
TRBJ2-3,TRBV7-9,CASSSYRTDTQYF
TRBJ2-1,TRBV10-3,CAITIRDSDGEQFF